The rows below give T cell receptor beta chains drawn from one sample of a study of blood T cells in healthy people across ages. Each CDR3 protein gets one entry after TCRdb re-called the 5' RACE reads with MiXCR. Of around 750,000 distinct CDR3 sequences in the sample, about 48% were seen once. Sequenced input: blood. All receptors come from a man of 80 years or more in good health. Each CDR3 is given with its conserved first and last residue. A D gene is named only where the DNA matches it firmly. Size values are once, few and many counts, or a class for expanded clones, and some rows have none.

J gene: TRBJ2-4
clone size: -
V gene: TRBV12-5
D gene: -
CDR3 DNA: TGTGCTAGTGGTTTGGTCCCTCAGTCCGCCGGGCCAGCCAACATTCAGTACTTC
CDR3 protein: CASGLVPQSAGPANIQYF

J gene: TRBJ2-4
clone size: -
V gene: TRBV24-1
D gene: -
CDR3 DNA: TGTGCCACCAGTGATCCGGGACCGGGCCTCGAAAACATTCAGTACTTC
CDR3 protein: CATSDPGPGLENIQYF

J gene: TRBJ1-5
clone size: few
V gene: TRBV20-1
D gene: -
CDR3 DNA: TGCAGCATTCGGCGGGGGGCGGGTAGTCAGCCCCAGCATTTT
CDR3 protein: CSIRRGAGSQPQHF

J gene: TRBJ2-5
clone size: -
V gene: TRBV4-1
D gene: TRBD2
CDR3 DNA: TGCGCCAGCAGCCATCCCGGGGGGACTCTTAGGGTAGAGACCCAGTACTTC
CDR3 protein: CASSHPGGTLRVETQYF

J gene: TRBJ2-7
clone size: -
V gene: TRBV5-6
D gene: -
CDR3 DNA: TGTGCCAGCAGCTTGGGATGGGAGTCAGCGTACTTC
CDR3 protein: CASSLGWESAYF

J gene: TRBJ2-5
clone size: -
V gene: TRBV29-1
D gene: TRBD1
CDR3 DNA: TGCAGCGCTGGACAGGGGGTGGGAGAGACCCAGTACTTC
CDR3 protein: CSAGQGVGETQYF

J gene: TRBJ1-1
clone size: -
V gene: TRBV7-6
D gene: -
CDR3 DNA: TGTGCCGGCAGCCTCGGCGAGAACACTGAAGCTTTCTTT
CDR3 protein: CAGSLGENTEAFF

J gene: TRBJ2-6
clone size: few
V gene: TRBV7-3
D gene: -
CDR3 DNA: TGTGCCAGCAGCTTAACAGGGGGGGGTGCTGGGGCCAACGTCCTGACTTTC
CDR3 protein: CASSLTGGGAGANVLTF

J gene: TRBJ2-3
clone size: -
V gene: TRBV3-1
D gene: -
CDR3 DNA: TGTGCCAGCAGCCACGGGGACGCCCGGGATACGCAGTATTTT
CDR3 protein: CASSHGDARDTQYF

J gene: TRBJ2-3
clone size: -
V gene: TRBV20-1
D gene: TRBD2
CDR3 DNA: TGCAGTGCTAGAGATCGGGTACTAGCGGGAACAGATACGCAGTATTTT
CDR3 protein: CSARDRVLAGTDTQYF

J gene: TRBJ2-7
clone size: few
V gene: TRBV7-2
D gene: -
CDR3 DNA: TGTGCCAGCAGCCCCTCGGGGGGCCCCTACGAGCAGTACTTC
CDR3 protein: CASSPSGGPYEQYF